Listed below are T cell receptor beta chains from one sample, sequenced in a study of shared clonotypes between healthy human individuals. Sequencing was performed with immunoSEQ multiplex PCR; in TCRdb, only in-frame clones are kept and a portion is missing. Of roughly 1,100,000 clones listed, about 75% were seen once; the top ten hold 1.4% to 1.5%. Sequenced material: memory CD4+ T cells sorted from blood. These TCRs come from a young man in good health. The CDR3 runs from the conserved cysteine through the conserved F or W. Each record gives: clone size, V gene, D gene, J gene, CDR3 protein, CDR3 DNA. A D gene is named only where the DNA matches it firmly. Clone size, where shown, is once, few, many, or a class for clones that have expanded.

-	TRBV6-1	-	TRBJ2-7	CASSANALNYEQYF	TGTGCCAGCAGTGCTAACGCACTAAATTACGAGCAGTACTTC
-	TRBV7-9	-	TRBJ1-3	CASSPPGGNTIYF	TGTGCCAGCAGCCCCCCGGGGGGAAACACCATATATTTT
-	TRBV6-6	-	TRBJ1-5	CASSYYPGGSQPQHF	TGTGCCAGCAGTTACTATCCCGGGGGCTCTCAGCCCCAGCATTTT
-	TRBV7-8	TRBD2	TRBJ2-7	CASSFLSGGTRHTYEQYF	TGTGCCAGCAGCTTTTTGAGCGGGGGGACTCGTCATACCTACGAGCAGTACTTC
-	TRBV4-3	-	TRBJ1-6	CASTRDTYNSPLHF	TGCGCCAGCACGAGGGACACCTATAATTCACCCCTCCACTTT
-	TRBV4-1	-	TRBJ2-3	CASSQDNPTDTQYF	TGCGCCAGCAGCCAAGATAATCCCACAGATACGCAGTATTTT
-	TRBV19	-	TRBJ2-7	CASSVGFNYEQYF	TGTGCCAGTAGTGTAGGGTTTAATTACGAGCAGTACTTC
-	TRBV18	TRBD1	TRBJ2-4	CASSPQGQGGIQYF	TGTGCCAGCTCACCCCAGGGACAGGGAGGCATTCAGTACTTC
-	TRBV5-6	-	TRBJ2-5	CASSLTGPQETQYF	TGTGCCAGCAGCTTAACGGGACCGCAAGAGACCCAGTACTTC
-	TRBV9	-	TRBJ2-5	CASSVGVSETQYF	TGTGCCAGCAGCGTTGGGGTCTCCGAGACCCAGTACTTC
-	TRBV2	-	TRBJ2-3	CASSEAGWGPSTDTQYF	TGTGCCAGCAGTGAGGCGGGTTGGGGCCCCTCCACAGATACGCAGTATTTT
-	TRBV11-2	-	TRBJ1-1	CASSLALQYTEAFF	TGTGCCAGCAGCCTAGCACTCCAGTACACTGAAGCTTTCTTT
-	TRBV5-6	TRBD1	TRBJ2-1	CASSSYGTGVPYGNEQFF	TGTGCCAGCAGCTCTTACGGGACAGGGGTCCCCTACGGGAATGAGCAGTTCTTC
-	TRBV7-8	-	TRBJ2-5	CASSLGTLDRETQYF	TGTGCCAGCAGCTTAGGCACACTAGATCGAGAGACCCAGTACTTC
-	TRBV6-4	-	TRBJ2-1	CASSENILNEQFF	TGTGCCAGCAGTGAAAACATCCTCAATGAGCAGTTCTTC
-	TRBV7-7	TRBD1	TRBJ2-5	CASSRQGVGQETQYF	TGTGCTAGCAGCCGACAGGGGGTAGGGCAAGAGACCCAGTACTTC
many	TRBV2	-	TRBJ1-2	CASSGTPGDGYTF	TGTGCCAGCAGTGGTACCCCAGGGGATGGCTACACCTTC
-	TRBV13	-	TRBJ2-5	CASNLRARGETQYF	TGTGCCAGCAACCTTAGGGCCAGGGGAGAGACCCAGTACTTC
-	TRBV19	-	TRBJ2-3	CASKRQGRTTDTQYF	TGTGCCAGTAAACGGCAGGGTCGAACCACAGATACGCAGTATTTT
-	TRBV4-3	-	TRBJ2-1	CASSQDLGREQFF	TGCGCCAGCAGCCAAGATCTGGGGCGGGAGCAGTTCTTC
few	TRBV9	TRBD1	TRBJ1-2	CASSVRDRVGTNYGYTF	TGTGCCAGCAGCGTCAGGGACAGGGTGGGAACTAACTATGGCTACACCTTC
once	TRBV7-9	-	TRBJ1-3	CASSLGVGISSGNTIYF	TGTGCCAGCAGCTTGGGAGTTGGAATCAGCTCTGGAAACACCATATATTTT
-	TRBV14	TRBD2	TRBJ2-3	CASSQEGQEGLAGCQSTDTQYF	TGTGCCAGCAGCCAAGAAGGGCAGGAGGGACTAGCGGGATGCCAAAGCACAGATACGCAGTATTTT
few	TRBV5-4	-	TRBJ1-5	CASSLGDQPQHF	TGTGCCAGCAGCCTGGGAGATCAGCCCCAGCATTTT
-	TRBV4-1	TRBD1	TRBJ1-3	CASSQGVARGNSGNTIYF	TGCGCCAGCAGCCAAGGCGTCGCCAGGGGGAACTCTGGAAACACCATATATTTT
-	TRBV5-1	-	TRBJ2-3	CASSFRNPSTDTQYF	TGCGCCAGCAGCTTCAGGAATCCCAGTACAGATACGCAGTATTTT
-	TRBV5-1	-	TRBJ1-6	CASRRDRLGSSPLHF	TGCGCCAGCCGCCGGGACCGACTTGGGAGCTCACCCCTCCACTTT
-	TRBV5-1	TRBD2	TRBJ2-5	CASSPTSGGALRETQYF	TGCGCCAGCAGCCCTACTAGCGGGGGGGCTCTCCGAGAGACCCAGTACTTC
once	TRBV28	-	TRBJ2-2	CASSLGGADTGELFF	TGTGCCAGCAGTTTAGGGGGGGCCGACACCGGGGAGCTGTTTTTT
-	TRBV5-1	TRBD1	TRBJ2-1	CASSLGAGQGRIEQFF	TGCGCCAGCAGCTTGGGGGCGGGACAGGGACGAATTGAGCAGTTCTTC
-	TRBV6-6	TRBD2	TRBJ2-5	CASSWIAGIETQYF	TGTGCCAGCAGTTGGATAGCGGGGATTGAGACCCAGTACTTC
-	TRBV4-3	-	TRBJ2-3	CASSQVGGFTDTQYF	TGCGCCAGCAGCCAAGTTGGGGGCTTCACAGATACGCAGTATTTT
-	TRBV28	TRBD1	TRBJ1-2	CASSRTGLYGYTF	TGTGCCAGCTCTAGGACAGGCCTCTATGGCTACACCTTC
once	TRBV5-1	-	TRBJ1-1	CASITGRARAEAFF	TGCGCCAGCATTACAGGGCGAGCTAGGGCTGAAGCTTTCTTT
-	TRBV29-1	TRBD1	TRBJ1-4	CSVGAGTGSINEKLFF	TGCAGCGTGGGGGCCGGGACAGGGTCCATTAATGAAAAACTGTTTTTT
-	TRBV12-5	TRBD1	TRBJ1-1	CASGRGLNTEAFF	TGTGCTAGTGGTAGGGGGCTAAACACTGAAGCTTTCTTT
-	TRBV18	TRBD2	TRBJ2-7	CASSAGTSPYEQYF	TGTGCCAGCTCAGCCGGGACTAGCCCCTACGAGCAGTACTTC
-	TRBV6-5	TRBD2	TRBJ2-7	CASSPSGGVGEQYF	TGTGCCAGCAGCCCCTCGGGGGGGGTGGGGGAGCAGTACTTC
-	TRBV27	TRBD1	TRBJ1-3	CASRRAGTGRLVSGNTIYF	TGTGCCAGCAGACGAGCTGGGACAGGAAGGCTCGTCTCTGGAAACACCATATATTTT
few	TRBV4-1	TRBD1	TRBJ1-2	CASSQPGQGFHGYTF	TGCGCCAGCAGCCAACCCGGACAGGGGTTTCATGGCTACACCTTC
-	TRBV5-1	-	TRBJ1-1	CASSLRGANTEAFF	TGCGCCAGCAGCTTGAGGGGGGCCAACACTGAAGCTTTCTTT
-	TRBV6-5	TRBD1	TRBJ2-1	CASKRDSTYNEQFF	TGTGCCAGCAAACGGGACAGCACCTACAATGAGCAGTTCTTC